The rows below give T cell receptor beta chains drawn from one sample of a study of cytomegalovirus exposure and HLA in healthy donors. Only in-frame clones appear in the TCRdb table, and some are missing; sequencing was by immunoSEQ multiplex PCR. The table shows tens of thousands of clones, with roughly 73% occurring only once. Sequencing input: PBMCs. All receptors come from a male donor in good health and CMV-seropositive. Both conserved end residues are part of each CDR3. Fields, in order: V gene, J gene, clone size, D gene, CDR3 DNA, CDR3 protein. A D gene is named only where the DNA matches it firmly. Size values are once, few and many counts, or a class for expanded clones, and some rows have none.

TRBV10-1,TRBJ1-2,NA,NA,TGCGCCAGCATCCCGTACAGGGTTTATGGCTACACCTTC,CASIPYRVYGYTF
TRBV4-1,TRBJ2-1,NA,TRBD1,TGCGCCAGCAGCCGCTCGAGACAGGGAGTTAGTGAGCAGTTCTTC,CASSRSRQGVSEQFF
TRBV15,TRBJ1-5,NA,NA,TGTGCCACCAGCGGAGACCGAGTGAGCGGGTCCCAGCATTTT,CATSGDRVSGSQHF
TRBV15,TRBJ2-1,once,TRBD2,TGTGCCACCAGCAGGCCTAGCGGGTACAATGAGCAGTTCTTC,CATSRPSGYNEQFF
TRBV19,TRBJ2-1,few,NA,TGTGCCAGTAGGCCTCGGAGGGCCGAGGGGAATGAGCAGTTCTTC,CASRPRRAEGNEQFF
TRBV19,TRBJ1-2,NA,TRBD1,TGTGCAACCACACAGGGGCTGACTGGCTACACCTTC,CATTQGLTGYTF
TRBV19,TRBJ1-1,few,NA,TGTGCCAGTAGTAGGAGCTTGAACACTGAAGCTTTCTTT,CASSRSLNTEAFF
TRBV28,TRBJ1-1,few,NA,TGTGCCAGCAAGGACGGGGGGTTAAGCACTGAAGCTTTCTTT,CASKDGGLSTEAFF
TRBV19,TRBJ1-2,NA,NA,TGTGCCAGTTTGGCCCCGGATCAGGCTAACTATGGCTACACCTTC,CASLAPDQANYGYTF
TRBV19,TRBJ1-6,NA,NA,TGTGCCAGTAGTAAGGAGGGGCCGGCAAATTCACCCCTCCACTTT,CASSKEGPANSPLHF
TRBV5-1,TRBJ2-2,NA,TRBD2,TGCGCCAGCGGGACTAGCGAGAACACCGGGGAGCTGTTTTTT,CASGTSENTGELFF
TRBV7-6,TRBJ2-5,NA,TRBD1,TGTGCCAGCAGACAGGACAGGGGAGGGGAGACCCAGTACTTC,CASRQDRGGETQYF
TRBV5-5,TRBJ2-7,NA,TRBD2,TGTGCCAGCAGCTTGGATCTAGCGGTCCCGAGGTCGTTC,CASSLDLAVPRSF
TRBV4-1,TRBJ2-3,NA,NA,TGCGCCAGCAGCCAAGAATCCAGGGGAACAGATACGCAGTATTTT,CASSQESRGTDTQYF
TRBV6-5,TRBJ1-1,NA,TRBD1,TGTGCCAGCAGTCGGTTTACAGGGGACAACACTGAAGCTTTCTTT,CASSRFTGDNTEAFF
TRBV2,TRBJ1-4,few,NA,TGTGCCAGCAGGACTGACGGTTCTGAAAAACTGTTTTTT,CASRTDGSEKLFF
TRBV13,TRBJ2-5,NA,TRBD2,TGTGCCAGCAGCTTAGTGGGACTAGCGGGAGTCCAAGAGACCCAGTACTTC,CASSLVGLAGVQETQYF
TRBV18,TRBJ1-6,NA,NA,TGTGCCAGCTCTCTAGGACAGAGCTCCTATAATTCACCCCTCCACTTT,CASSLGQSSYNSPLHF
TRBV10-3,TRBJ2-1,many,NA,TGTGCCATCATGCGGGGTGGTAGCTACAATGAGCAGTTCTTC,CAIMRGGSYNEQFF
TRBV5-4,TRBJ2-3,NA,NA,TGTGCCAGCAGCTTGTGGGGCGGCACAGATACGCAGTATTTT,CASSLWGGTDTQYF
TRBV7-9,TRBJ1-2,NA,TRBD1,TGTGCCAGCAGCTCTACAGGGGACTCCTATGGCTACACCTTC,CASSSTGDSYGYTF
TRBV2,TRBJ2-2,once,TRBD1,TGTGCCAGCAAGGAGCAGGGGGATAACACCGGGGAGCTATTTTTT,CASKEQGDNTGELFF
TRBV12-5,TRBJ1-1,NA,TRBD1,TGTGCTAGTGGTGCTGAGGGGGGCAGGGGGCTTACTGAAGCTTTCTTT,CASGAEGGRGLTEAFF
TRBV12-5,TRBJ2-2,NA,NA,TGTGCTAGTGAGGGCGGGTCCGGGGAGCTGTTTTTT,CASEGGSGELFF